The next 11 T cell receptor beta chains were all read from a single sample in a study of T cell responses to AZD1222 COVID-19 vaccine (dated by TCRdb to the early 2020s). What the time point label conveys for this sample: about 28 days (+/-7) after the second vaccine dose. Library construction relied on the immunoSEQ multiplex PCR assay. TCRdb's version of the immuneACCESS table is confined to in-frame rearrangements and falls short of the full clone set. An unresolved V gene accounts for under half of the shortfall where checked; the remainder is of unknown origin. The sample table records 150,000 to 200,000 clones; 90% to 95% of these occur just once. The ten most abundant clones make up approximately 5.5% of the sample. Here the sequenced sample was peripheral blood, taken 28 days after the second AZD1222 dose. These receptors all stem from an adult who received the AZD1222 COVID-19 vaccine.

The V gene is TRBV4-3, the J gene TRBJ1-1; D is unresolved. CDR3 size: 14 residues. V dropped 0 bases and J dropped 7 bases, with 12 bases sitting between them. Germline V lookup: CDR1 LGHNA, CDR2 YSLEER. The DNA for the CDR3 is TGCGCCAGCAGCCAAGATCAAGGGAGTGGTGAAGCTTTCTTT. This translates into CASSQDQGSGEAFF.

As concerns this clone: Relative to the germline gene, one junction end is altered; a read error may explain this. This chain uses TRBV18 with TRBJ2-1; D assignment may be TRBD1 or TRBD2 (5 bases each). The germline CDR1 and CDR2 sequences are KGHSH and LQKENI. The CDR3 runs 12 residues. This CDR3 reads CASSPPMGTELF. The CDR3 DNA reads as TGTGCCAGCTCACCACCGATGGGGACGGAGCTCTTC.

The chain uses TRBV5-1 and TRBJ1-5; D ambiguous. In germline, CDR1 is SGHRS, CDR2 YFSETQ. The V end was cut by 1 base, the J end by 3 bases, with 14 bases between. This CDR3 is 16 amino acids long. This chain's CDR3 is CASSLNPRPSNQPQHF. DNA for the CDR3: TGCGCCAGCAGCTTGAACCCACGGCCCTCCAATCAGCCCCAGCATTTT.

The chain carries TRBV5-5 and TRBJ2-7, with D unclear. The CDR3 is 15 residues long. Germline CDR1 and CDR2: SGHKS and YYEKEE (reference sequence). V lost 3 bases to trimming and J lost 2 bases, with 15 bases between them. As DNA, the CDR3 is TGTGCCAGCAGCTCTATAGTGGCAGGCACCTACGAGCAGTACTTC. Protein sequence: CASSSIVAGTYEQYF.

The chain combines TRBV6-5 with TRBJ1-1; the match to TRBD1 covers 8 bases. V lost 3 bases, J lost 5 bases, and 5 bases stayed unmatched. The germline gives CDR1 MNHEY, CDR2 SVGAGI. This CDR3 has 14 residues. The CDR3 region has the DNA TGTGCCAGCAGTTATGGACAGGGTGGGACTGAAGCTTTCTTT. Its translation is CASSYGQGGTEAFF.

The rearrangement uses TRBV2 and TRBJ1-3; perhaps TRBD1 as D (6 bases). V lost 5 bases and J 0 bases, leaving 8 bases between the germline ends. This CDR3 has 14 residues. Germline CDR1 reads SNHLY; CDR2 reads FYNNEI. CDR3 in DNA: TGTGCCAGCAGTTCGGGACACTCTGGAAACACCATATATTTT. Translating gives CASSSGHSGNTIYF.

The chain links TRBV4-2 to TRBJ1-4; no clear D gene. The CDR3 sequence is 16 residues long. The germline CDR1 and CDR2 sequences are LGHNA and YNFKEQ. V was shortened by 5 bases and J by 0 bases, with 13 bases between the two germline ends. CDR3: CASSSRQQSTNEKLFF. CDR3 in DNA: TGTGCCAGCAGCTCGCGGCAACAGTCAACTAATGAAAAACTGTTTTTT.

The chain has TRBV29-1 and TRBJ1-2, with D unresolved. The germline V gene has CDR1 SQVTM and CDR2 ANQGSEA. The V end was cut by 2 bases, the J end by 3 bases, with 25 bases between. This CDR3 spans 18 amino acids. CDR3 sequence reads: CSVEIPRPHSKIDYGYTF. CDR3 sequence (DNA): TGCAGCGTTGAAATCCCCCGGCCCCACAGCAAAATCGACTATGGCTACACCTTC.

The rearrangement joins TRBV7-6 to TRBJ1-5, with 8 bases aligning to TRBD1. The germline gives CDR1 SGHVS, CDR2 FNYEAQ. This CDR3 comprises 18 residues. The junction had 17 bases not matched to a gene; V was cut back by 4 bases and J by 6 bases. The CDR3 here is CASSSDDRGLGIRQPQHF. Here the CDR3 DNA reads TGTGCCAGCAGCTCGGACGACAGGGGCCTCGGCATCCGTCAGCCCCAGCATTTT.

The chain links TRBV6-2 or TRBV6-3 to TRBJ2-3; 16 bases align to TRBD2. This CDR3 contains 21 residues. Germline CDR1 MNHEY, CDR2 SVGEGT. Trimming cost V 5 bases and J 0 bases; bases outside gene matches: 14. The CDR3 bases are TGTGCCAGCAGTGCCGGGACTAGCGGGAGGGATTGGCTTGCAAGCACAGATACGCAGTATTTT. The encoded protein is CASSAGTSGRDWLASTDTQYF.

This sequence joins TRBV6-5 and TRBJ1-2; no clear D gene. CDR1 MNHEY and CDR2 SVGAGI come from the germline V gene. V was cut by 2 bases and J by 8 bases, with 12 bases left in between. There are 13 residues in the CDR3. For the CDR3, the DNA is TGTGCCAGCAGTTACAGGGATAATGAGGGCTACACCTTC. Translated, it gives CASSYRDNEGYTF.